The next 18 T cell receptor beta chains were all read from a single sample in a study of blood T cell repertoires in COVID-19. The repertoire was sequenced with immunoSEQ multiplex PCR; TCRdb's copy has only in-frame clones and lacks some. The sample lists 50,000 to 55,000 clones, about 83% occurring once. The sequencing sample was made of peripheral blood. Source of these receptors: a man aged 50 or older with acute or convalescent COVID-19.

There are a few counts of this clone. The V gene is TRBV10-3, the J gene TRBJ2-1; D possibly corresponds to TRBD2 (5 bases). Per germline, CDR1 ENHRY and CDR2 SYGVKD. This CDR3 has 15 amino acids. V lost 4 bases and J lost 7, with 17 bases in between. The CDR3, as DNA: TGTGCCATCAGTGGCCTAGCCAGAGGGTCTAATGAGCAGTTCTTC. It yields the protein CAISGLARGSNEQFF.

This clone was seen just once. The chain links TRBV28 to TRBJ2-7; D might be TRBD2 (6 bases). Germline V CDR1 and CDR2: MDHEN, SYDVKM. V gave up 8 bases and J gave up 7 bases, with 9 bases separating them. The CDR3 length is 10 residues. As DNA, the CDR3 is TGTGCCAGCCGTGGAGGGGAGCAGTACTTC. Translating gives CASRGGEQYF.

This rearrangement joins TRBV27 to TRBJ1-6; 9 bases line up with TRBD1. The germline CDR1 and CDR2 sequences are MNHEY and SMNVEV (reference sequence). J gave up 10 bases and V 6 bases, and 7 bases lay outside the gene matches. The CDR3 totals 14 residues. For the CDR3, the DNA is TGTGCCAGCAGCCACGGGACAGGGAGCTCACCCCTCCACTTT. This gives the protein CASSHGTGSSPLHF.

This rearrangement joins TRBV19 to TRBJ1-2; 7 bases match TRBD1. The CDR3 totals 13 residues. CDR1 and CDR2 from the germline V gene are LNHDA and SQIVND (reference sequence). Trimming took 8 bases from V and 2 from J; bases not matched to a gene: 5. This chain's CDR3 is CASSGQDNYGYTF. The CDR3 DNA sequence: TGTGCCAGTTCTGGACAGGACAACTATGGCTACACCTTC. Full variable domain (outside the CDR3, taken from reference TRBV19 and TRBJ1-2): DGGITQSPKYLFRKEGQNVTLSCEQNLNHDAMYWYRQDPGQGLRLIYYSQIVNDFQKGDIAEGYSVSREKKESFPLTVTSAQKNPTAFYLCASSGQDNYGYTFGSGTRLTVV.

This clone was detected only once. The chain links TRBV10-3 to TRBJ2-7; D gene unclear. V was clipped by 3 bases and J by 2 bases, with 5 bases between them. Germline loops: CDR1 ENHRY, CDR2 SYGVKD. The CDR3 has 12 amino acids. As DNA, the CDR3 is TGTGCCATCAGTGAAAAGCCCTACGAGCAGTACTTC. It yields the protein CAISEKPYEQYF.

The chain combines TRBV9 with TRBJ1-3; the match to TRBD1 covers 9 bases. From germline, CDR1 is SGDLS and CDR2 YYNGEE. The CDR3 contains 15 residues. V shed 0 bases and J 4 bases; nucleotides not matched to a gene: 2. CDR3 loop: CASSVDRGRGNTIYF. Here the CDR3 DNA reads TGTGCCAGCAGCGTAGACAGGGGGCGCGGAAACACCATATATTTT.

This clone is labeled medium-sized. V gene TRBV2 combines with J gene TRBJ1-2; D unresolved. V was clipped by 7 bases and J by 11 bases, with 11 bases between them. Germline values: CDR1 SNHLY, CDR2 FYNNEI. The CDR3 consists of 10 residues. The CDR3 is CASTLTEYTF. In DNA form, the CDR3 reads TGTGCCAGCACCCTGACGGAGTACACCTTC.

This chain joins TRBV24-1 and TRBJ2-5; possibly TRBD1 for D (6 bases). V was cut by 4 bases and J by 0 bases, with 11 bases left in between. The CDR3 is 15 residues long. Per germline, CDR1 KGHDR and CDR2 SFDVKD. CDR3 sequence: CATSESTGNQETQYF. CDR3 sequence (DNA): TGTGCCACCAGTGAATCAACAGGGAACCAAGAGACCCAGTACTTC.

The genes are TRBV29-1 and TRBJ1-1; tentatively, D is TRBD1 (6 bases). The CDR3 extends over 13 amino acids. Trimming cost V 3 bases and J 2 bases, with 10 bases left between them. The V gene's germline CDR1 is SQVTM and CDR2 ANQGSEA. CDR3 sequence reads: CSVEGATNTEAFF. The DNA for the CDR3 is TGCAGCGTTGAGGGGGCAACTAACACTGAAGCTTTCTTT.

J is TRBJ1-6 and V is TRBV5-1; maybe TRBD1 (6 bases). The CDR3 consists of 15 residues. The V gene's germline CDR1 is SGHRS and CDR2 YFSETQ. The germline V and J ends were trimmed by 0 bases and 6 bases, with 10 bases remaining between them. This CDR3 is CASSLDRVINSPLHF. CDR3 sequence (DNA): TGCGCCAGCAGCTTGGACAGGGTGATTAATTCACCCCTCCACTTT.

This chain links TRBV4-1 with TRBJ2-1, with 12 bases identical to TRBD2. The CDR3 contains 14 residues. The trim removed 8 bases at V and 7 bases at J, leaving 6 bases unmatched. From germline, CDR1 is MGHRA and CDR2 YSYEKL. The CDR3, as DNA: TGCGCCAGCCGGACTAGCGGGACCTTAAATGAGCAGTTCTTC. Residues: CASRTSGTLNEQFF.

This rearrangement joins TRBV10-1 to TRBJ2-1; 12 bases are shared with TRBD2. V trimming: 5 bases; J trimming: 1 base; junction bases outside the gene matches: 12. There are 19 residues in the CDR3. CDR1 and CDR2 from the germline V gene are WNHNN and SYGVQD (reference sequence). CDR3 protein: CASSYKTSGRSTSYNEQFF. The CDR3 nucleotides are TGCGCCAGCAGTTACAAGACTAGCGGGAGAAGTACATCCTACAATGAGCAGTTCTTC.

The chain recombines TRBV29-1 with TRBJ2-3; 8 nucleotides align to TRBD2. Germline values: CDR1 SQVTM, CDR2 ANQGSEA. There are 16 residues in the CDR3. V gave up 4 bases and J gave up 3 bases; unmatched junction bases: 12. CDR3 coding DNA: TGCAGCGTTGCCGGGGGAGAGCGGGAGTCTACAGATACGCAGTATTTT. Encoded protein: CSVAGGERESTDTQYF.

The CDR3 loop reads CASDPIRQVGETQYF. The CDR3 bases are TGTGCCAGCGACCCTATTCGACAGGTTGGAGAGACCCAGTACTTC. This chain links TRBV6-5 with TRBJ2-5, with D tentatively TRBD1 (6 bases). This CDR3 contains 15 residues. Germline CDR1 reads MNHEY; CDR2 reads SVGAGI. Trimming took 8 bases from V and 4 from J, leaving 20 bases between them.

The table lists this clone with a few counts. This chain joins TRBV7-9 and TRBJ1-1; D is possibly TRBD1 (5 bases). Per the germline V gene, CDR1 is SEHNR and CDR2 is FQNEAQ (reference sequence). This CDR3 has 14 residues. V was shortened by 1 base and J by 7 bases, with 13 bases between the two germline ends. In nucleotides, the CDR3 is TGTGCCAGCAGCTTAGTGGGAGGGGTTGGTGAAGCTTTCTTT. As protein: CASSLVGGVGEAFF.

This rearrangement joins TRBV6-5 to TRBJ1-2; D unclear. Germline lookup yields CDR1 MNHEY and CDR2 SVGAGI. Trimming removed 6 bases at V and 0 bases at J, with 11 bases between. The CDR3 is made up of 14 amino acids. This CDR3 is CASRSQNSNYGYTF. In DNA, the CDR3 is TGTGCCAGCAGATCACAGAATTCTAACTATGGCTACACCTTC.

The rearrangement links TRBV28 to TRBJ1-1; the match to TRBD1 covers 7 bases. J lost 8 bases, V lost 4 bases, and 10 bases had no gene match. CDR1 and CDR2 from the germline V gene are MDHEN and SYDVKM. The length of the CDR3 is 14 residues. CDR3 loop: CASSYMTGSIEAFF. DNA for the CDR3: TGTGCCAGCAGTTACATGACAGGGTCCATAGAAGCTTTCTTT.

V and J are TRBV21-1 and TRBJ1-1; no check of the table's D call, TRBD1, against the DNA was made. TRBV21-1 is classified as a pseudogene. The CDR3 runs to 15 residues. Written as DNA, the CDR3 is TGTGCCAGCAGCCCCCTAGGGGTCGTAAACACTGAAGCTTTCTTT. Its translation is CASSPLGVVNTEAFF.